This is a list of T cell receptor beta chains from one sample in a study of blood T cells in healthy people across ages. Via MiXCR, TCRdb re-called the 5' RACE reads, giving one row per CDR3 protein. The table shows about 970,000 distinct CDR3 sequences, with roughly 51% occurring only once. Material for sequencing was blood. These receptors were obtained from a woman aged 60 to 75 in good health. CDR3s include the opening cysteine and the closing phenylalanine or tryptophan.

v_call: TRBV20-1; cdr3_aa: CSAPRTGHYGYTF
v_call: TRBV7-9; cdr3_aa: CASSLDRDRVSDTQYF
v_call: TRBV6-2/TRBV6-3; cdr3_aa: CASKTGLETQYF
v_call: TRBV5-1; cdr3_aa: CASSLSGPRDEQFF
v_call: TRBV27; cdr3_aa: CASSLGGLFRETQYF
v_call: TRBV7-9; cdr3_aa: CASSPAAEQYF
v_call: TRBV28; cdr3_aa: CASGSGGDDNEQFF
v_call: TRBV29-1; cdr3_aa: CSVEGVGSAYEQYF
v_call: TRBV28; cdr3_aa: CASSTSGPKKIQYF
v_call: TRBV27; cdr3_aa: CASSIPGVSEQYF
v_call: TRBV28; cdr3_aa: CYSSDNNEQFF
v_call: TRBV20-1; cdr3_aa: CSARVPPPGTDTQYF
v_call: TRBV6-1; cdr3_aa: CASRAAQETQYF
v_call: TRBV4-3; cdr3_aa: CASSQDLAAAGTDTQYF
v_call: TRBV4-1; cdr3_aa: CASSQEHRRGYGYTF
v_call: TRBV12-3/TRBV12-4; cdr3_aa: CASSLSNEKLFF
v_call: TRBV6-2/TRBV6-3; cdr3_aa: CASSYRMTGVDTQYF
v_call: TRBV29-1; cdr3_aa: CSVGGIVSGRARGEQYF
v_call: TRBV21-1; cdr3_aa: CASSNRERSYNEQFF
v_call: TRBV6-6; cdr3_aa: CASSLVTGEEQYF
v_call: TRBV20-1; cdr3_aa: CSAKITTNEKLFF
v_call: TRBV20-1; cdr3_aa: CSADGAGGGPRHNEQFF
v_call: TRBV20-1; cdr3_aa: CSAAPGLAAYEQFF
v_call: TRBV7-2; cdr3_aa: CASSSSGLADWIPLQYF
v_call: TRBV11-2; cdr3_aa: CASSLEDEQFF
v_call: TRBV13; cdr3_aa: CVSSSSLGEETQYF
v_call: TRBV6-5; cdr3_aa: CASSYSGVAEVPWGTDTQYF
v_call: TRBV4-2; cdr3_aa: CASSQDLQGACETQYF
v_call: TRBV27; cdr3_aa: CASSPREAGEETQYF
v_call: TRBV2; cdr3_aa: CASSEGQGETQYF
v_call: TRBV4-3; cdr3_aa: CASSQGKQGLYEQYF
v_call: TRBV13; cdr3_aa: CASSPLGSEKLFF
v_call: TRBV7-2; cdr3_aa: CASSLALGRAGETQYF
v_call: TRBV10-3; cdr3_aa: CAISESRDGINYGYTF
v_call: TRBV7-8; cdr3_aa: CASSRKEGVQETQYF
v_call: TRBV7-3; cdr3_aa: CASSLVDGEQFF
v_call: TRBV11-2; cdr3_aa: CASSPPRRETGANVLTF
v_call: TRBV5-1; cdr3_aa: CASSLDFRTGTYF
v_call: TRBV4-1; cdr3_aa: CASSPRSGEEYEQYF
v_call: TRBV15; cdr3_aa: CATSSGGGAHGYTF
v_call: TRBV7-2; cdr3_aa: CACSLRADYNEQFF